This paragraph covers one TCR beta chain sequence. The data were obtained in a study of patients and donors after allogeneic stem cell transplantation. The CDR3 has 15 amino acids. Germline V gives CDR1 SGHVS, CDR2 FQNEAQ. The V end was cut by 1 base, the J end by 8 bases, with 14 bases between. TCRdb independently ran MiXCR on the RT-PCR reads; one entry per CDR3 protein. The sample includes approximately 200,000 distinct CDR3 sequences, around two fifths of them seen just once. The TCR comes from a human donor who was either an allogeneic HSCT recipient or a stem cell or donor lymphocyte infusion donor (not recorded which). It is not recorded whose cells these are; they may come from a transplant donor. Source material: blood, either unsorted or a sorted T cell fraction (not recorded which). The J gene is TRBJ1-4, the V gene TRBV7-8; no definite D call. In nucleotides, the CDR3 is TGTGCCAGCAGCTTAGGGCCGGAGCTACTGGAAAAACTGTTTTTT. Its protein is CASSLGPELLEKLFF.